These 27 T cell receptor beta chains were all obtained from the same sample, sequenced in a study of post-analysis software for immune sequencing data. Study-wide points: Controls showed lower frequencies than patients for five TRBV segments, and TRBV5-6, TRBV5-1 and TRBV20-1 were among these.

Built from TCR beta cDNA, the libraries had unique molecular identifiers in them. Each CDR3 protein gets one entry after TCRdb re-called the PCR reads with MiXCR. The table shows 350,000 to 500,000 distinct CDR3 sequences, with about 40% occurring only once. These TCRs' antigens remain unknown. What was sequenced was blood. Every receptor here comes from a girl aged 2-10 years with multiple sclerosis.

This clonotype was observed a handful of times. The V and J genes are TRBV12-3 or TRBV12-4 and TRBJ2-1; the match to TRBD2 covers 7 bases. This CDR3 is built from 16 residues. The trim removed 4 bases at V and 9 bases at J, leaving 15 bases unmatched. The CDR3 DNA sequence: TGTGCCAGCAGTTCCAAGACTAGCCGGACTTTTCGTGAGCAGTTCTTC. This gives the protein CASSSKTSRTFREQFF.

The rearrangement links TRBV6-6 to TRBJ2-1; D is possibly TRBD2 (7 bases). The CDR3 is made up of 17 amino acids. The V end lost 6 bases, the J end lost 5 bases, and 23 bases lay between the germline ends. From germline, CDR1 is MNHNY and CDR2 SVGAGI (reference sequence). CDR3 nucleotide sequence: TGTGCCAGCAGCACCGGGCGCCGAGGGGGGGCCAACAATGAGCAGTTCTTC. This translates into CASSTGRRGGANNEQFF.

This chain uses TRBV6-2 or TRBV6-3 with TRBJ2-7; D may be TRBD2 (5 bases). This CDR3 spans 20 amino acids. Germline-derived CDR1 and CDR2 are MNHEY and SVGEGT. V was pared by 0 bases and J by 7 bases, with 31 bases between. CDR3 coding DNA: TGTGCCAGCAGTTACTCGACCACTCCGTTCCAGGTACGGGATTACAATGAGCAGTACTTC. Translation: CASSYSTTPFQVRDYNEQYF.

There are a few counts of this clonotype. The chain is built from TRBV7-8 and TRBJ1-5, with D possibly being TRBD1 (5 bases). The germline gives CDR1 SGHVS, CDR2 FQNEAQ. V was cut by 3 bases and J by 9 bases, with 15 bases left in between. The CDR3 length is 14 residues. CDR3 amino acids: CASSFGSGASPQHF. CDR3 nucleotide sequence: TGTGCCAGCAGCTTTGGATCCGGGGCCTCGCCCCAGCATTTT.

This clonotype appeared a few times. The J gene is TRBJ1-1, the V gene TRBV7-8; 8 bases map to TRBD1. CDR3 size: 17 residues. With 5 bases clipped from V and 4 bases from J, the junction kept 15 bases outside the gene matches. Germline assignment: CDR1 SGHVS and CDR2 FQNEAQ. The chain's CDR3 is CASSTPRGRGWGTEAFF. As DNA, the CDR3 is TGTGCCAGCAGCACGCCCAGGGGGCGTGGATGGGGCACTGAAGCTTTCTTT.

In its sample, this clonotype was seen a few times. Here the CDR3 DNA reads TGTGCCAGCAGCTTAGGAGCTACTACTTCTTACACTGAAGCTTTCTTT. It translates to CASSLGATTSYTEAFF. This sequence joins TRBV5-6 and TRBJ1-1; the D is unclear. The length of the CDR3 is 16 residues. CDR1 is SGHDT and CDR2 is YYEEEE in the germline V gene. The germline V and J ends were trimmed by 2 bases and 3 bases, with 17 bases remaining between them.

This clonotype was counted only a few times. The rearrangement joins TRBV28 to TRBJ1-2; D gene unclear. CDR1 is MDHEN and CDR2 is SYDVKM in the germline V gene. CDR3 length equals 12 residues. The V gene lost 3 bases and the J gene lost 4 bases, with 6 bases spanning the gap. The CDR3 bases are TGTGCCAGCAGTTTCGGGGTCTATGGCTACACCTTC. It codes for CASSFGVYGYTF.

The chain joins TRBV20-1 to TRBJ2-3, with D uncertain. V was trimmed by 7 bases and J by 6 bases, leaving 17 bases between them. The CDR3 length is 13 residues. Germline assignment: CDR1 DFQATT and CDR2 SNEGSKA (reference sequence). The CDR3 DNA reads TGCAGTGTTGTGTTATCGGCGCGGGATACGCAGTATTTT. Translation: CSVVLSARDTQYF.

This chain links TRBV4-1 with TRBJ1-1; possibly TRBD1 for D (5 bases). Germline CDR1 and CDR2: MGHRA and YSYEKL. This CDR3 region has 15 residues. V was pared by 1 base and J by 1 base, with 10 bases between. The CDR3 bases are TGCGCCAGCAGCCAAGCTCCCAGGGCGAACACTGAAGCTTTCTTT. Amino acids: CASSQAPRANTEAFF.

The chain combines TRBV7-9 with TRBJ2-6, with D tentatively TRBD1 (6 bases). Per the germline V gene, CDR1 is SEHNR and CDR2 is FQNEAQ (reference sequence). Trimming shortened V by 5 bases and J by 1 base, and 9 bases separated the two germline ends. The CDR3 sequence is 15 residues long. CDR3 sequence reads: CASSETGSGANVLTF. CDR3 DNA: TGTGCCAGCAGCGAGACAGGTTCTGGGGCCAACGTCCTGACTTTC.

V and J are TRBV6-2 or TRBV6-3 and TRBJ1-1; a weak D match, TRBD1 (5 bases). The germline CDR1 and CDR2 sequences are MNHEY and SVGEGT. The length of the CDR3 is 12 residues. V was clipped by 2 bases and J by 11 bases, with 12 bases between them. CDR3 loop: CASSYGGVLAFF. CDR3 coding DNA: TGTGCCAGCAGTTACGGGGGGGTCTTGGCTTTCTTT.

This clonotype turned up a few times. The genes are TRBV4-3 and TRBJ2-3; D gene ambiguous. CDR1 is LGHNA, CDR2 YSLEER, per germline. This CDR3 comprises 14 residues. V was trimmed by 0 bases and J by 3 bases, leaving 7 bases between them. The CDR3 loop is CASSQDPETDTQYF. The DNA for the CDR3 is TGCGCCAGCAGCCAAGATCCAGAGACAGATACGCAGTATTTT.

The chain uses TRBV7-8 and TRBJ2-3; D ambiguous. The germline V gene has CDR1 SGHVS and CDR2 FQNEAQ. CDR3 length equals 16 residues. V was clipped by 1 base and J by 2 bases, with 13 bases between them. DNA of the CDR3: TGTGCCAGCAGCTTAGGTTTGGGCACTCTCACAGATACGCAGTATTTT. Translation: CASSLGLGTLTDTQYF.

This clonotype has just a few counts. This chain uses TRBV6-2 or TRBV6-3 with TRBJ1-2; TRBD1 agrees at 7 bases. The germline V gene has CDR1 MNHEY and CDR2 SVGEGT. V was pared by 2 bases and J by 8 bases, with 11 bases of the junction left unmatched. CDR3 length: 15 residues. CDR3 protein: CASSYQRQGPEGYTF. The CDR3 nucleotides read TGTGCCAGCAGTTACCAGAGACAGGGTCCGGAAGGCTACACCTTC.

This clonotype was counted a few times. The chain is built from TRBV24-1 and TRBJ2-3; TRBD1 matches 7 bases. Germline CDR1 and CDR2: KGHDR and SFDVKD. The CDR3 extends over 15 amino acids. V shed 4 bases, J shed 2 bases, and the junction held 5 bases outside the gene matches. CDR3 sequence reads: CATSEGTADTDTQYF. DNA for the CDR3: TGTGCCACCAGTGAAGGGACAGCCGACACAGATACGCAGTATTTT.

The CDR3 sequence: CSVVIGEREQFF. The DNA of the CDR3 is TGCAGCGTTGTAATAGGGGAACGTGAGCAGTTCTTC. V and J are TRBV29-1 and TRBJ2-1, with D possibly being TRBD1 (5 bases). This CDR3 region has 12 residues. V gave up 4 bases and J gave up 9 bases, with 13 bases separating them. Germline lookup yields CDR1 SQVTM and CDR2 ANQGSEA.

The J gene is TRBJ2-7, the V gene TRBV19, with D possibly matching TRBD1 (5 bases). Germline V CDR1 and CDR2: LNHDA, SQIVND (reference sequence). The CDR3 covers 14 residues. Trimming removed 6 bases from V and 3 bases from J, with 15 bases in between. The CDR3: CASSKALQVYEQYF. CDR3 coding DNA: TGTGCCAGTAGCAAGGCCCTACAGGTCTACGAGCAGTACTTC.

The V and J genes are TRBV10-2 and TRBJ2-1; D perhaps matches TRBD2 (9 bases). Germline CDR1 WSHSY, CDR2 SAAADI. CDR3 length: 19 residues. Deletions cut 4 bases from V and 1 base from J, with 23 bases between. This chain's CDR3 is CASSGQGSSGGISYNEQFF. CDR3 DNA: TGCGCCAGCAGTGGACAGGGGTCCAGCGGGGGGATTTCCTACAATGAGCAGTTCTTC.

This clonotype was observed a few times. The CDR3 loop reads CASSLGTGRGDEQYF. In DNA, the CDR3 is TGCGCCAGCAGCTTGGGTACCGGGAGGGGTGACGAGCAGTACTTC. This chain connects TRBV5-1 to TRBJ2-7; 8 nucleotides line up with TRBD2. V shed 0 bases, J shed 5 bases, and the junction held 7 bases outside the gene matches. The CDR3 is 15 residues long. Germline V gives CDR1 SGHRS, CDR2 YFSETQ. Combining the CDR3 with reference TRBV5-1 and TRBJ2-7 gives the whole variable domain KAGVTQTPRYLIKTRGQQVTLSCSPISGHRSVSWYQQTPGQGLQFLFEYFSETQRNKGNFPGRFSGRQFSNSRSEMNVSTLELGDSALYLCASSLGTGRGDEQYFGPGTRLTVT.

The rearrangement uses TRBV11-2 and TRBJ2-6, with no clear D. The CDR3 extends over 15 amino acids. Germline CDR1 reads SGHAT; CDR2 reads FQNNGV. With 4 bases removed from V and 13 bases from J, the gap between germline ends came to 20 bases. The CDR3 reads CASSSPRTDGKVLTF. DNA of the CDR3: TGTGCCAGCAGCTCACCGCGGACGGATGGGAAAGTCCTGACTTTC.

This chain uses TRBV7-2 with TRBJ1-2; 10 nucleotides agree with TRBD1. This CDR3 has 14 amino acids. Trimming removed 1 base from V and 8 bases from J; junction bases left unmatched: 4. CDR1 and CDR2 (germline): SGHTA, FQGNSA. As DNA, the CDR3 is TGTGCCAGCAGCTTAGGGGGACAGGGGAGCGGCTACACCTTC. This gives the protein CASSLGGQGSGYTF.

The table lists this clonotype with a few counts. The V and J genes are TRBV5-6 and TRBJ2-5; no reliable D call. The V and J ends lost 0 bases and 4 bases respectively, with 7 bases between them. This CDR3 is 13 amino acids long. In germline, CDR1 is SGHDT, CDR2 YYEEEE. The DNA for the CDR3 is TGTGCCAGCAGCTTGGGACAATTAGAGACCCAGTACTTC. Translating gives CASSLGQLETQYF.

The chain recombines TRBV20-1 with TRBJ2-1; the match to TRBD2 covers 10 bases. The trim removed 5 bases at V and 0 bases at J, leaving 4 bases unmatched. The CDR3 consists of 15 residues. In germline, CDR1 is DFQATT, CDR2 SNEGSKA (reference sequence). CDR3 bases: TGCAGTGCTCCTAGCGGGGGCCTCTCCTACAATGAGCAGTTCTTC. It translates to CSAPSGGLSYNEQFF.

This clonotype appeared a few times. The chain links TRBV20-1 to TRBJ1-5; a possible D gene is TRBD1 (5 bases). This CDR3 comprises 14 residues. Trimming shortened V by 0 bases and J by 6 bases, and 12 bases separated the two germline ends. The germline V gene has CDR1 DFQATT and CDR2 SNEGSKA (reference sequence). CDR3 in DNA: TGCAGTGCTAGAGATTGGGAGGGGACTCAGCCCCAGCATTTT. Encoded protein: CSARDWEGTQPQHF.

This clonotype was recorded a few times. The V call is TRBV7-6, the J call TRBJ1-1; D possibly corresponds to TRBD1 (5 bases). The CDR3 runs 16 residues. The V gene lost 1 base and the J gene lost 0 bases, with 12 bases spanning the gap. Germline loops: CDR1 SGHVS, CDR2 FNYEAQ. In DNA form, the CDR3 reads TGTGCCAGCAGCTTAGGGTCGGGGCTAATGAACACTGAAGCTTTCTTT. Its protein is CASSLGSGLMNTEAFF.

The V call is TRBV28, the J call TRBJ1-2; 7 nucleotides match TRBD1. CDR1 is MDHEN and CDR2 is SYDVKM in the germline V gene. The CDR3 runs 13 residues. J was trimmed by 4 bases and V by 6 bases; bases with no gene match: 5. CDR3 region: CASRSGGAYGYTF. The CDR3 nucleotides are TGTGCCAGCAGATCAGGGGGGGCCTATGGCTACACCTTC.

The chain has TRBV10-3 and TRBJ2-1, with TRBD1 matching 9 bases. The ends lost 3 bases at V and 3 bases at J; junction bases unmatched: 6. This CDR3 is built from 16 residues. The germline CDR1 and CDR2 sequences are ENHRY and SYGVKD. The chain's CDR3 is CAISDPGTGRYNEQFF. CDR3 bases: TGTGCCATCAGTGACCCCGGGACAGGGCGCTACAATGAGCAGTTCTTC.